Following are 27 T cell receptor beta chains from one sample sequenced in a study of PD-1 blockade in classical Hodgkin lymphoma. No patient escaped relapse after autologous stem cell transplantation, and brentuximab vedotin exposure varied. Using immunoSEQ multiplex PCR, the repertoire was profiled, and TCRdb retains in-frame clones only, with some absent. The repertoire holds roughly 20,000 clones, with roughly 88% as singletons. The material sequenced was peripheral blood mononuclear cells (PBMCs), taken before the second cycle of nivolumab. All receptors derive from a human donor with classical Hodgkin lymphoma.

V gene TRBV7-9 combines with J gene TRBJ2-7; TRBD2 might be the D (6 bases). This CDR3 comprises 14 residues. From germline, CDR1 is SEHNR and CDR2 FQNEAQ (reference sequence). The V end was cut by 5 bases, the J end by 3 bases, with 14 bases between. The CDR3 DNA reads TGTGCCAGCAGCCCTCCGGGACTGTACTACGAGCAGTACTTC. As protein: CASSPPGLYYEQYF.

This clone was found a few times. The rearrangement uses TRBV30 and TRBJ2-7; D unresolved. Trimming removed 0 bases from V and 7 bases from J, with 16 bases in between. Germline CDR1 reads GTSNPN; CDR2 reads SVGIG (reference sequence). The CDR3 covers 14 residues. Here the CDR3 reads CAWSVSGLSVEQYF. The CDR3 nucleotides read TGTGCCTGGAGTGTGTCGGGTTTGTCCGTGGAGCAGTACTTC.

The chain uses TRBV2 and TRBJ2-7; 10 nucleotides align to TRBD2. CDR3 length: 16 amino acids. V shed 2 bases, J shed 6 bases, and the junction held 10 bases outside the gene matches. Per the germline V gene, CDR1 is SNHLY and CDR2 is FYNNEI. CDR3 amino acids: CASSELGRAGGSEQYF. The CDR3 DNA is TGTGCCAGCAGTGAACTCGGGCGAGCGGGGGGGAGCGAGCAGTACTTC.

This clone came up once. The rearrangement uses TRBV6-6 and TRBJ2-3; D uncertain. Per the germline V gene, CDR1 is MNHNY and CDR2 is SVGAGI (reference sequence). There are 16 residues in the CDR3. The V end lost 8 bases, the J end lost 6 bases, and 24 bases lay between the germline ends. The CDR3 DNA sequence: TGTGCCAGCCGCCCCCCGCTATCTCTAGGGTGGGATACGCAGTATTTT. Translated: CASRPPLSLGWDTQYF.

V and J are TRBV2 and TRBJ2-3, with TRBD2 matching 15 bases. V lost 2 bases, J lost 4 bases, and 13 bases stayed unmatched. The CDR3 has 20 residues. CDR1 SNHLY and CDR2 FYNNEI come from the germline V gene. The CDR3 region is CASSERDRAGLAGGSDTQYF. The CDR3 DNA reads as TGTGCCAGCAGTGAAAGGGACAGAGCGGGACTAGCGGGGGGTTCAGATACGCAGTATTTT.

Note on this clone: Distinct nucleotide sequences in the sample also encode this CDR3. V is TRBV18 and J is TRBJ1-2, with 9 bases that match TRBD1. The ends lost 3 bases at V and 4 bases at J; junction bases unmatched: 3. CDR3 length: 14 amino acids. Per the germline V gene, CDR1 is KGHSH and CDR2 is LQKENI. CDR3 sequence (DNA): TGTGCCAGCTCACCGGGACAGGGTCTCTATGGCTACACCTTC. It is translated as CASSPGQGLYGYTF.

This chain connects TRBV2 to TRBJ2-6, with a weak D call TRBD2 (5 bases). Trimming cost V 3 bases and J 7 bases, with 13 bases left between them. Germline V gene sequence: CDR1 SNHLY, CDR2 FYNNEI. This CDR3 region has 15 residues. DNA for the CDR3: TGTGCCAGCAGTGATTTGGGGAGTGCTGCCAACGTCCTGACTTTC. Encoded protein: CASSDLGSAANVLTF.

The chain has TRBV5-1 and TRBJ2-3; D might be TRBD1 (5 bases). CDR3 length: 12 residues. Between the trimmed V and J ends, which lost 0 bases and 9 bases, there was a span of 8 bases. Germline CDR1 and CDR2: SGHRS and YFSETQ. CDR3 sequence reads: CASSLAQGTQYF. The CDR3 DNA follows: TGCGCCAGCAGCTTGGCCCAGGGAACGCAGTATTTT.

This clone was found once. The rearrangement uses TRBV27 and TRBJ1-4; 7 positions agree with TRBD1. There are 21 residues in the CDR3. Germline V gene sequence: CDR1 MNHEY, CDR2 SMNVEV (reference sequence). The V segment lost 4 bases and the J segment 4 bases; nucleotides outside the gene matches: 24. The CDR3: CASSSIPLRGQDSSVNEKLFF. CDR3 nucleotide sequence: TGTGCCAGCAGTTCAATCCCCTTAAGGGGGCAGGACAGCTCAGTTAATGAAAAACTGTTTTTT.

The V and J genes are TRBV6-6 and TRBJ1-2; D gene uncertain. This CDR3 is 13 amino acids long. Between the trimmed V and J ends, which lost 3 bases and 7 bases, there was a span of 12 bases. Germline lookup yields CDR1 MNHNY and CDR2 SVGAGI (reference sequence). This CDR3 reads CASSYGLLGGYTF. DNA of the CDR3: TGTGCCAGCAGTTATGGACTCTTGGGTGGCTACACCTTC.

The chain carries TRBV14 and TRBJ1-4; D is uncertain. The CDR3 runs to 15 residues. Deletions cut 1 base from V and 5 bases from J, with 11 bases between. CDR1 is SGHDN and CDR2 is FVKESK in the germline V gene. CDR3: CASSQVKGANEKLFF. In DNA, the CDR3 is TGTGCCAGCAGCCAAGTTAAGGGAGCCAATGAAAAACTGTTTTTT.

This rearrangement joins TRBV7-8 to TRBJ2-5; 11 bases fit TRBD2. The J segment lost 5 bases and the V segment lost 3 bases, leaving 2 bases of the junction unmatched. Germline V gene sequence: CDR1 SGHVS, CDR2 FQNEAQ. The CDR3 runs to 14 residues. CDR3 amino acids: CASSFSGGAETQYF. As DNA, the CDR3 is TGTGCCAGCAGCTTTAGCGGGGGGGCGGAGACCCAGTACTTC.

V gene TRBV6-5 combines with J gene TRBJ1-5; tentative D call: TRBD1 (6 bases). V lost 7 bases, J lost 6 bases, and 13 bases lay in between. CDR1 and CDR2 (germline): MNHEY, SVGAGI. The CDR3 is made up of 13 amino acids. In DNA form, the CDR3 reads TGTGCCAGCACCGCGGGAGGGGGTCAGCCCCAGCATTTT. Translating gives CASTAGGGQPQHF.

V and J are TRBV9 and TRBJ2-1; D not resolved. V was shortened by 0 bases and J by 1 base, with 8 bases between the two germline ends. The CDR3 is 15 amino acids. CDR1 is SGDLS, CDR2 YYNGEE, per germline. DNA for the CDR3: TGTGCCAGCAGCGTAGAGTGGGTATCCTACAATGAGCAGTTCTTC. This codes for CASSVEWVSYNEQFF.

V gene TRBV29-1 combines with J gene TRBJ2-7; a weak D match, TRBD1 (6 bases). There are 13 residues in the CDR3. Germline CDR1 is SQVTM and CDR2 is ANQGSEA. Trimming stripped 4 bases from V and 5 bases from J, with 15 bases between. CDR3 DNA: TGCAGCGTTGCAGCTCCCACAGGGAACGAGCAGTACTTC. This sequence encodes CSVAAPTGNEQYF.

The J gene is TRBJ2-5, the V gene TRBV19, with TRBD2 matching over 9 bases. The CDR3 runs to 14 residues. Germline V gene data show CDR1 as LNHDA and CDR2 as SQIVND (reference sequence). Germline trimming cut 6 bases from V and 2 bases from J; bases unmatched to any gene: 4. The CDR3 sequence is CASRPTSGQETQYF. CDR3 nucleotides: TGTGCCAGTAGACCGACTAGCGGACAAGAGACCCAGTACTTC.

The chain recombines TRBV15 with TRBJ2-7; 12 nucleotides align to TRBD2. This CDR3 comprises 16 residues. CDR1 is LNHNV, CDR2 YYDKDF, per germline (reference sequence). V gave up 2 bases and J gave up 5 bases; unmatched junction bases: 7. The chain's CDR3 is CATSRPSGGALDEQYF. In DNA form, the CDR3 reads TGTGCCACCAGCAGACCTAGCGGGGGGGCTCTGGACGAGCAGTACTTC.

The V and J genes are TRBV6-6 and TRBJ2-1; 7 bases agree with TRBD2. The germline V gene encodes CDR1 MNHNY and CDR2 SVGAGI (reference sequence). The CDR3 totals 15 residues. With 6 bases clipped from V and 4 bases from J, the junction kept 9 bases outside the gene matches. CDR3 bases: TGTGCCAGCAGCCCCGGTGGGGGGGGGTACAATGAGCAGTTCTTC. It yields the protein CASSPGGGGYNEQFF.

J is TRBJ1-1 and V is TRBV7-6; the D is unclear. The ends were cut back, 4 bases at V and 0 bases at J, with 9 bases in the middle. From germline, CDR1 is SGHVS and CDR2 FNYEAQ. The CDR3 consists of 14 residues. CDR3 in amino acids: CASSSYTMNTEAFF. The DNA for the CDR3 is TGTGCCAGCAGCTCCTACACGATGAACACTGAAGCTTTCTTT.

This clone was seen a few times. The chain has TRBV2 and TRBJ1-1; TRBD1 is a possible D gene (5 bases). CDR3 size: 14 residues. In germline, CDR1 is SNHLY, CDR2 FYNNEI. V lost 5 bases and J 0 bases, leaving 10 bases between the germline ends. CDR3 sequence (DNA): TGTGCCAGCAGTCCGACAGTCATGAACACTGAAGCTTTCTTT. It specifies CASSPTVMNTEAFF.

The chain is built from TRBV6-6 and TRBJ1-2; D gene unclear. Germline CDR1 MNHNY, CDR2 SVGAGI (reference sequence). V shed 3 bases and J shed 8 bases, with 10 bases lying between them. The CDR3 extends over 12 amino acids. CDR3 region: CASSYTGNGYTF. DNA for the CDR3: TGTGCCAGCAGTTATACGGGTAACGGCTACACCTTC.

With respect to this clone: Sequence at one end of the junction differs from germline and may be a read error. The rearrangement joins TRBV7-8 to TRBJ2-7; 8 bases align to TRBD2. The germline gives CDR1 SGHVS, CDR2 FQNEAQ. The CDR3 length is 15 residues. DNA of the CDR3: TGTGCCAGCAGCTTAGAGACTTTCCCTGGCGGGGGGATTCACTTC. It is translated as CASSLETFPGGGIHF.

This clone showed up just a few times. This rearrangement joins TRBV7-9 to TRBJ2-3; 13 bases align to TRBD2. V shed 5 bases, J shed 5 bases, and the junction held 7 bases outside the gene matches. Per the germline V gene, CDR1 is SEHNR and CDR2 is FQNEAQ (reference sequence). The CDR3 is made up of 16 amino acids. The CDR3 protein is CASSVTSGGAGDTQYF. CDR3 sequence (DNA): TGTGCCAGCAGCGTAACTAGCGGGGGGGCAGGAGATACGCAGTATTTT.

V and J are TRBV5-1 and TRBJ2-7; D call uncertain. The CDR3 runs to 13 residues. Germline V CDR1 and CDR2: SGHRS, YFSETQ. Trimming cost V 3 bases and J 2 bases, with 9 bases left between them. CDR3 sequence: CASSSGPAYEQYF. Here the CDR3 DNA reads TGCGCCAGCAGCTCCGGGCCAGCCTACGAGCAGTACTTC.

The chain employs TRBV11-1 and TRBJ2-5; maybe TRBD2 (7 bases). Germline V gene lookup returns CDR1 SGHAT and CDR2 FQDESV (reference sequence). The CDR3 extends over 15 amino acids. Deletions cut 1 base from V and 4 bases from J, with 13 bases between. The CDR3 DNA reads TGTGCCAGCAGCTTAGGAGGGGGGGGGCGAGAGACCCAGTACTTC. The encoded protein is CASSLGGGGRETQYF.

The rearrangement joins TRBV30 to TRBJ1-4; tentative D call: TRBD1 (6 bases). The CDR3 is made up of 16 amino acids. Per germline, CDR1 GTSNPN and CDR2 SVGIG (reference sequence). V was clipped by 2 bases and J by 5 bases, with 18 bases between them. The chain's CDR3 is CAWSPGGLGINEKLFF. The DNA for the CDR3 is TGTGCCTGGAGTCCGGGGGGGCTGGGGATAAATGAAAAACTGTTTTTT. Combining the CDR3 with reference TRBV30 and TRBJ1-4 gives the whole variable domain SQTIHQWPATLVQPVGSPLSLECTVEGTSNPNLYWYRQAAGRGLQLLFYSVGIGQISSEVPQNLSASRPQDRQFILSSKKLLLSDSGFYLCAWSPGGLGINEKLFFGSGTQLSVL.

The chain combines TRBV19 with TRBJ2-5; TRBD1 matches 8 bases. The junction had 4 bases not matched to a gene; V was cut back by 6 bases and J by 1 base. The CDR3 length is 14 residues. Per germline, CDR1 LNHDA and CDR2 SQIVND (reference sequence). CDR3 sequence (DNA): TGTGCCAGTAGCCGGACAGGGCTCCAAGAGACCCAGTACTTC. Translated, it gives CASSRTGLQETQYF. Using reference TRBV19 and TRBJ2-5 for the parts outside the CDR3, the full variable domain is DGGITQSPKYLFRKEGQNVTLSCEQNLNHDAMYWYRQDPGQGLRLIYYSQIVNDFQKGDIAEGYSVSREKKESFPLTVTSAQKNPTAFYLCASSRTGLQETQYFGPGTRLLVL.